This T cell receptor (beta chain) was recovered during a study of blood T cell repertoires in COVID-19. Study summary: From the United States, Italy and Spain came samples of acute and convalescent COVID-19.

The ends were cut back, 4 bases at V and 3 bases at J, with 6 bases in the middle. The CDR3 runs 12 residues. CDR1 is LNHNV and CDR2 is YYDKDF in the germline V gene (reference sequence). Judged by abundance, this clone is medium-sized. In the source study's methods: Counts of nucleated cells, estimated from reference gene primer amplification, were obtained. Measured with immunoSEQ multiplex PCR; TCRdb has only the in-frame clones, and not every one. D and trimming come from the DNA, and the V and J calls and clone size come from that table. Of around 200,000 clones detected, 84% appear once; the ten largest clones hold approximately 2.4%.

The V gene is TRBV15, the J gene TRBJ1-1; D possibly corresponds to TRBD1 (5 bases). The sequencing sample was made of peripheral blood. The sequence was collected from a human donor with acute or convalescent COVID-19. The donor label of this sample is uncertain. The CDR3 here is CATSKGYTEAFF. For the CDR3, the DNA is TGTGCCACCAGCAAGGGGTACACTGAAGCTTTCTTT. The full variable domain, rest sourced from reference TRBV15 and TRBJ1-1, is DAMVIQNPRYQVTQFGKPVTLSCSQTLNHNVMYWYQQKSSQAPKLLFHYYDKDFNNEADTPDNFQSRRPNTSFCFLDIRSPGLGDTAMYLCATSKGYTEAFFGQGTRLTVV.